The rows below give T cell receptor beta chains drawn from one sample of a study of regulatory T cells in long-lasting Graves disease. TCRdb reanalysed the multiplex PCR reads using MiXCR and keeps one entry per CDR3 protein. The repertoire has hundreds of thousands of distinct CDR3 sequences, about 16% of them found once; the top ten carry 15% to 20%. These same data were also listed under a study on T cells in Graves' hyperthyroidism and ophthalmopathy.

The source material was peripheral blood mononuclear cells (PBMCs), sampled at new diagnosis, from a patient treated with antithyroid drugs. The origin of the receptors is a woman younger than 45 with Graves disease. Both conserved end residues are part of each CDR3. The order of the fields is D gene, J gene, clone size, V gene, CDR3 protein, CDR3 DNA. D genes are given only for firm matches. Size is stated for part of the rows, as once, few or many counts, or as a class when the clone is expanded.

>TRBD2|TRBJ2-1|NA|TRBV6-2/TRBV6-3
CASSPKSGSFHEQFF
TGTGCCAGCAGCCCCAAAAGCGGGAGTTTCCATGAGCAGTTCTTC
>NA|TRBJ2-5|many|TRBV2
CASSERVLETQYF
TGTGCCAGCAGTGAGAGAGTTTTGGAGACCCAGTACTTC
>NA|TRBJ2-6|NA|TRBV9
CASSVGWGAGANVLTF
TGTGCCAGCAGCGTAGGGTGGGGGGCTGGGGCCAACGTCCTGACTTTC
>NA|TRBJ2-3|NA|TRBV20-1
CSAAPGLSTDTQYF
TGCAGTGCAGCGCCGGGACTGAGCACAGATACGCAGTATTTT
>NA|TRBJ1-2|NA|TRBV11-3
CASSTIDSLYDYTF
TGTGCCAGCAGCACTATTGACAGCCTCTATGACTACACCTTC
>TRBD2|TRBJ2-1|NA|TRBV11-2
CASSSSGRGYNEQFF
TGTGCCAGCAGTTCAAGCGGGAGGGGATACAATGAGCAGTTCTTC
>TRBD1|TRBJ1-6|NA|TRBV28
CASSYRGSYSPLHF
TGTGCCAGCAGCTACAGGGGGTCTTACTCACCCCTCCACTTT
>TRBD2|TRBJ2-3|NA|TRBV30
CAWRLAGAADTQYF
TGTGCCTGGAGACTAGCGGGAGCTGCAGATACGCAGTATTTT
>NA|TRBJ2-7|NA|TRBV4-1
CASSQVFSATYEQYF
TGCGCCAGCAGCCAAGTATTTTCTGCCACCTACGAGCAGTACTTC
>NA|TRBJ2-4|NA|TRBV13
CASSFSHISRIQYF
TGTGCCAGCAGCTTTAGTCATATAAGTCGCATTCAGTACTTC
>NA|TRBJ1-2|many|TRBV29-1
CSVRGDNYGYTF
TGCAGCGTTCGGGGCGACAACTATGGCTACACCTTC
>NA|TRBJ2-3|NA|TRBV7-3
CASSLTSGVGDTQYF
TGTGCCAGCAGCCTGACATCGGGAGTTGGGGATACGCAGTATTTT
>TRBD1|TRBJ1-1|many|TRBV20-1
CSARKPTGERAFF
TGCAGTGCTCGAAAACCGACAGGGGAAAGAGCTTTCTTT
>NA|TRBJ2-1|many|TRBV7-2
CASSLVDEQFF
TGTGCCAGCAGCTTAGTAGATGAGCAGTTCTTC
>TRBD1|TRBJ2-3|many|TRBV28
CASSLGQGHTDTQYF
TGTGCCAGCAGTTTAGGACAGGGACACACAGATACGCAGTATTTT
>NA|TRBJ1-1|NA|TRBV5-1
CASSPQGEWTEAFF
TGCGCCAGCAGCCCACAGGGTGAGTGGACTGAAGCTTTCTTT
>TRBD2|TRBJ2-7|many|TRBV6-1
CASSEDPRGGYEQYF
TGTGCCAGCAGTGAAGACCCGCGGGGGGGCTACGAGCAGTACTTC
>TRBD1|TRBJ1-1|many|TRBV2
CASSPGQLLTEAFF
TGTGCCAGCAGTCCGGGACAGCTTCTCACTGAAGCTTTCTTT
>NA|TRBJ1-1|many|TRBV7-9
CASTRGGMSTEAFF
TGTGCCAGCACCCGGGGGGGTATGAGCACTGAAGCTTTCTTT
>NA|TRBJ2-1|few|TRBV6-1
CASSDKESSYNEQFF
TGTGCCAGCAGTGACAAGGAAAGCTCCTACAATGAGCAGTTCTTC
>NA|TRBJ1-2|many|TRBV20-1
CSVAYYGYTF
TGCAGTGTCGCATACTATGGCTACACCTTC
>NA|TRBJ2-7|many|TRBV29-1
CSVEGARAYEQYF
TGCAGCGTTGAAGGCGCCAGGGCCTACGAGCAGTACTTC
>NA|TRBJ1-2|NA|TRBV16
CASSQGIQNYGYTF
TGTGCCAGCAGCCAAGGAATACAGAACTATGGCTACACCTTC
>NA|TRBJ2-7|few|TRBV5-5
CASSPYRGESYEQYF
TGTGCCAGCAGCCCCTATAGGGGGGAATCCTACGAGCAGTACTTC
>TRBD2|TRBJ2-1|few|TRBV5-1
CASSLGETSGRGNEQFF
TGCGCCAGCAGCTTAGGGGAGACTAGCGGGAGGGGTAATGAGCAGTTCTTC
>NA|TRBJ1-1|many|TRBV2
CASFGGTEAFF
TGTGCCAGCTTTGGGGGGACTGAAGCTTTCTTT
>TRBD2|TRBJ2-3|NA|TRBV5-4
CASNQLADTDTQYF
TGTGCCAGCAACCAACTAGCGGACACAGATACGCAGTATTTT
>NA|TRBJ2-7|few|TRBV12-3/TRBV12-4
CASIKGVRSPGPTSYEQYF
TGTGCCAGCATCAAGGGGGTTCGGTCGCCGGGACCTACCTCCTACGAGCAGTACTTC
>TRBD2|TRBJ2-7|few|TRBV6-9
CASSSFPGGSTYEQYF
TGTGCCAGCAGTTCCTTCCCCGGGGGGTCTACCTACGAGCAGTACTTC
>NA|TRBJ1-1|few|TRBV7-2
CASSVSLQDPEAFF
TGTGCCAGCAGCGTATCACTACAGGATCCTGAAGCTTTCTTT
>NA|TRBJ1-4|few|TRBV7-9
CASSLDQGSEKLFF
TGTGCCAGCAGCTTAGACCAGGGGAGTGAAAAACTGTTTTTT
>NA|TRBJ2-3|NA|TRBV10-1
CASSESGAPQYF
TGCGCCAGCAGTGAATCAGGTGCTCCACAGTATTTT
>TRBD1|TRBJ1-5|few|TRBV19
CATETGGQGPQPQHF
TGTGCCACCGAAACGGGGGGACAGGGACCCCAGCCCCAGCATTTT
>NA|TRBJ2-4|NA|TRBV2
CARGTPYQNIQYF
TGTGCCAGAGGGACGCCCTACCAAAACATTCAGTACTTC
>TRBD2|TRBJ2-7|few|TRBV10-3
CAISVGGDEQYF
TGTGCCATCAGTGTCGGGGGGGACGAGCAGTACTTC
>NA|TRBJ2-4|few|TRBV6-1
CASSRGAGSNIQYF
TGTGCCAGCAGCCGAGGGGCCGGGAGTAACATTCAGTACTTC
>TRBD1|TRBJ2-1|many|TRBV28
CASRPGGTGPNEQFF
TGTGCCAGCAGACCCGGCGGGACAGGACCAAATGAGCAGTTCTTC
>NA|TRBJ1-6|NA|TRBV25-1
CASKHGTGISPLHF
TGTGCCAGCAAGCACGGGACTGGAATATCACCCCTCCACTTT
>NA|TRBJ2-7|few|TRBV24-1
CATSDPVLYEQYF
TGTGCCACCAGTGACCCGGTACTCTACGAGCAGTACTTC
>NA|TRBJ1-5|many|TRBV3-1
CASSPTHGGNQPQHF
TGTGCCAGCAGCCCCACACATGGGGGGAATCAGCCCCAGCATTTT
>NA|TRBJ1-1|many|TRBV28
CASSYRVTEAFF
TGTGCCAGCAGTTACAGGGTCACTGAAGCTTTCTTT
>NA|TRBJ1-2|few|TRBV28
CASNLRQLTNDYTF
TGTGCCAGCAACTTGAGACAGCTAACTAATGACTACACCTTC
>NA|TRBJ2-7|NA|TRBV25-1
CASTFSLGYEQYF
TGTGCCAGCACCTTCTCCCTGGGCTACGAGCAGTACTTC
>NA|TRBJ1-3|few|TRBV5-1
CASSFGGLSGNTIYF
TGCGCCAGCAGCTTCGGCGGTCTCTCTGGAAACACCATATATTTT
>NA|TRBJ2-1|many|TRBV28
CASNQEYEQFF
TGTGCCAGCAATCAGGAGTATGAGCAGTTCTTC
>NA|TRBJ2-1|NA|TRBV20-1
CSARGEVGVSYNEQFF
TGCAGTGCTAGGGGGGAGGTGGGGGTCTCCTACAATGAGCAGTTCTTC
>NA|TRBJ2-4|many|TRBV28
CASSHGSSGIAKNIQYF
TGTGCCAGCAGTCACGGGAGCTCAGGGATAGCCAAAAACATTCAGTACTTC
>TRBD2|TRBJ2-3|many|TRBV30
CASSSGWTDTQYF
TGTGCTTCTTCTAGCGGGTGGACAGATACGCAGTATTTT